These T cell receptor beta chains were read from a single sample in a study of CD8 T cells in ankylosing spondylitis. TCRdb re-called the 5' RACE reads with MiXCR, one entry per CDR3 protein. This table has some 200,000 distinct CDR3 sequences, around a quarter appearing once. Sequenced: blood, either unsorted or a sorted T cell fraction (not recorded which). These receptors came from a male donor with ankylosing spondylitis or in good health (not recorded which). The CDR3 runs from the conserved cysteine through the conserved F or W. Each record gives: V gene, J gene, clone size, D gene, CDR3 protein, CDR3 DNA. The D gene is left open where the match is weak. Where a row states a size, it is once, few, many or the class of an expanded clone; other rows omit it.

>TRBV29-1|TRBJ2-2|once|.
CSVDGGHTGELFF
TGCAGCGTTGACGGGGGACACACCGGGGAGCTGTTTTTT
>TRBV20-1|TRBJ2-7|few|.
CSARDRGFSYEQYF
TGCAGTGCTAGAGATCGGGGGTTTTCCTACGAGCAGTACTTC
>TRBV10-2|TRBJ2-7|.|.
CASRNSYEQYF
TGCGCCAGCAGGAACTCCTACGAGCAGTACTTC
>TRBV2|TRBJ1-5|.|.
CASKVNSGYSSPQHF
TGTGCCAGCAAAGTGAACTCAGGTTATAGTTCGCCCCAGCATTTT
>TRBV29-1|TRBJ2-5|many|TRBD1
CSVETGGKETQYF
TGCAGCGTTGAGACAGGGGGGAAAGAGACCCAGTACTTC
>TRBV2|TRBJ1-3|many|.
CASSGGPEVGNTIYF
TGTGCCAGCAGCGGGGGACCTGAGGTGGGAAACACCATATATTTT
>TRBV20-1|TRBJ2-5|many|.
CSAREGGNPQETQYF
TGCAGTGCTAGAGAGGGCGGCAACCCCCAAGAGACCCAGTACTTC
>TRBV5-5|TRBJ1-1|many|.
CASSPRTVEAFF
TGTGCCAGCAGCCCAAGGACAGTTGAAGCTTTCTTT
>TRBV28|TRBJ2-6|few|.
CASSSPDAAQAGANVLTF
TGTGCCAGCAGTTCGCCGGACGCGGCCCAGGCTGGGGCCAACGTCCTGACTTTC
>TRBV21-1|TRBJ2-5|few|.
CASSKVPTSGRTAQETQYF
TGTGCCAGCAGCAAAGTCCCGACTAGCGGGAGGACGGCTCAAGAGACCCAGTACTTC
>TRBV29-1|TRBJ2-7|few|.
CSVGRGKDEQYF
TGCAGCGTTGGTAGAGGGAAAGACGAGCAGTACTTC
>TRBV20-1|TRBJ2-1|.|TRBD2
CSALRRSGRGNEQFF
TGCAGTGCGCTGAGACGGAGCGGGAGGGGTAATGAGCAGTTCTTC
>TRBV7-9|TRBJ1-6|.|TRBD1
CASRAGTGDSPLHF
TGTGCCAGCAGGGCCGGGACAGGGGATTCACCCCTCCACTTT
>TRBV10-3|TRBJ1-2|.|.
CAITATGQSGYTF
TGTGCCATCACGGCAACCGGACAAAGTGGCTACACCTTC
>TRBV20-1|TRBJ2-3|few|TRBD1
CSASSPTGGTDTQYF
TGCAGTGCTAGTTCCCCGACAGGGGGTACAGATACGCAGTATTTT
>TRBV20-1|TRBJ1-6|.|.
CSARQLNSPLHF
TGCAGTGCTAGGCAGCTTAATTCACCCCTCCACTTT
>TRBV5-1|TRBJ2-1|many|.
CASSLVIGGIYNEQFF
TGCGCCAGCAGCTTGGTTATAGGAGGGATCTACAATGAGCAGTTCTTC
>TRBV6-1|TRBJ2-2|few|TRBD1
CASGSQGTNTGELFF
TGTGCCAGCGGCTCACAGGGGACGAACACCGGGGAGCTGTTTTTT
>TRBV11-2|TRBJ2-7|many|TRBD1
CASSSRDRGFYEQYF
TGTGCCAGCAGCTCACGGGACAGGGGGTTCTACGAGCAGTACTTC
>TRBV5-1|TRBJ2-1|many|.
CASSSGEHNFYNEQFF
TGCGCCAGCAGCTCCGGGGAGCACAACTTTTACAATGAGCAGTTCTTC
>TRBV20-1|TRBJ2-1|.|TRBD2
CSVKTSVSTYNEQFF
TGCAGTGTTAAAACTAGCGTCTCAACCTACAATGAGCAGTTCTTC
>TRBV29-1|TRBJ2-7|.|TRBD2
CSVVPRASGNYEQYF
TGCAGCGTTGTACCCCGGGCTAGCGGGAACTACGAGCAGTACTTC
>TRBV6-1|TRBJ1-1|few|.
CASSPGRKKNTEAFF
TGTGCCAGCAGCCCCGGTCGGAAGAAGAACACTGAAGCTTTCTTT
>TRBV5-4|TRBJ2-1|.|.
CASSVARSNEQFF
TGTGCCAGCAGCGTGGCCCGGAGCAATGAGCAGTTCTTC
>TRBV10-3|TRBJ2-7|.|.
CATSRRQVYEQYF
TGTGCCACAAGCCGCAGACAGGTCTACGAGCAGTACTTC
>TRBV10-3|TRBJ1-6|many|.
CATTTHENNSPLHF
TGTGCCACTACAACACATGAAAATAATTCACCCCTCCACTTT
>TRBV10-3|TRBJ1-5|.|.
CAISDSTGNQPQHF
TGTGCCATCAGTGATTCGACAGGCAATCAGCCCCAGCATTTT
>TRBV7-2|TRBJ2-1|many|.
CASSLLPEQFF
TGTGCCAGCAGCTTACTGCCTGAGCAGTTCTTC